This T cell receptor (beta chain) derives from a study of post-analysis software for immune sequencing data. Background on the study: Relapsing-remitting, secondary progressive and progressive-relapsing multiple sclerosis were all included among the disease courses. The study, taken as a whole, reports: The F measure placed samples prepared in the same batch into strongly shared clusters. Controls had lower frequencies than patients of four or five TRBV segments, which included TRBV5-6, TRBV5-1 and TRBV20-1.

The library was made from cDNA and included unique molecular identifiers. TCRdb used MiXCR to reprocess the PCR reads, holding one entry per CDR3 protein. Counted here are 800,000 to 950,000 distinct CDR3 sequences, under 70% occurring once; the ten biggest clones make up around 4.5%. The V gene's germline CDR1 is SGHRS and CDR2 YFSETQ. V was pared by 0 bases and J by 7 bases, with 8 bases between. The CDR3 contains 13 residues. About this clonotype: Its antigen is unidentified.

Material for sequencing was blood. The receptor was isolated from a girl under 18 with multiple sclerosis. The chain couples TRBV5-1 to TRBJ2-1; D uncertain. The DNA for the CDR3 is TGCGCCAGCAGCTTGGGACACACAAATGAGCAGTTCTTC. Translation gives CASSLGHTNEQFF.